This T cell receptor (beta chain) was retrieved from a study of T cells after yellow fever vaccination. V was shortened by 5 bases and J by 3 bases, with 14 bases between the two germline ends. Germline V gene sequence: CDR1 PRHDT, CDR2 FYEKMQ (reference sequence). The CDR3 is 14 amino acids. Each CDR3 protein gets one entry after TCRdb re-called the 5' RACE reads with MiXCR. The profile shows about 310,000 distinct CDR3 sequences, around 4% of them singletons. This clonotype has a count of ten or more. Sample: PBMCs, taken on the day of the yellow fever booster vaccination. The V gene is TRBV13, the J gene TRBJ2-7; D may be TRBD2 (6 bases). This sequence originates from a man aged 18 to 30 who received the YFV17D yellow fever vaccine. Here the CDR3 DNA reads TGTGCCAGCAGCATGGGACTGGGGGACTACGAGCAGTACTTC. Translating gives CASSMGLGDYEQYF.